This entry lists 18 T cell receptor beta chains sequenced from one sample in a study of blood T cells in healthy people across ages. A J-beta primer mix and a sample-barcoded 5' primer were used in a second PCR of about 7 to 12 cycles. Each CDR3 protein is one row after TCRdb ran MiXCR on the 5' RACE reads. The profile shows under 800,000 distinct CDR3 sequences, approximately 43% of them singletons. Sequencing was performed on blood. These receptors were obtained from a woman aged 55 to 70 in good health.

The chain is built from TRBV29-1 and TRBJ2-7; perhaps TRBD1 as D (5 bases). There are 16 residues in the CDR3. Trimming took 3 bases from V and 1 from J, leaving 19 bases between them. The V gene's germline CDR1 is SQVTM and CDR2 ANQGSEA. CDR3 sequence reads: CSVEGWGRTQSYEQYF. The CDR3 region has the DNA TGCAGCGTTGAGGGTTGGGGCCGGACGCAATCCTACGAGCAGTACTTC.

The chain carries TRBV12-3 or TRBV12-4 and TRBJ1-4; D is unresolved. There are 15 residues in the CDR3. The V end lost 3 bases, the J end lost 8 bases, and 16 bases lay between the germline ends. CDR3 DNA sequence: TGTGCCAGCAGTTTTAGATCGGGCAGCCCCGAAAAACTGTTTTTT. Protein sequence: CASSFRSGSPEKLFF.

This clonotype was counted a few times. The V gene is TRBV5-1, the J gene TRBJ2-7; the D gene could be TRBD1 or TRBD2 (5 bases each). The CDR3 covers 15 residues. V was trimmed by 0 bases and J by 2 bases, leaving 12 bases between them. CDR1 is SGHRS, CDR2 YFSETQ, per germline. The CDR3 nucleotides read TGCGCCAGCAGCTTGGGGTCTGGGGGAGCCTACGAGCAGTACTTC. Amino acids: CASSLGSGGAYEQYF.

The chain couples TRBV20-1 to TRBJ2-5, with D unclear. CDR1 DFQATT and CDR2 SNEGSKA come from the germline V gene (reference sequence). This CDR3 comprises 12 residues. Trimming shortened V by 2 bases and J by 5 bases, and 9 bases separated the two germline ends. The CDR3 here is CSARTLRETQYF. CDR3 bases: TGCAGTGCTAGAACCCTTCGGGAGACCCAGTACTTC.

The gene calls are TRBV6-1 and TRBJ2-1; 8 bases line up with TRBD2. The better agreement between TRBJ2-7 and the DNA end casts doubt on the J call. Per germline, CDR1 MNHNS and CDR2 SASEGT. The length of the CDR3 is 16 residues. The CDR3 region has the DNA TGTGCCAGCAGCCTCCTAGGGACTAGTGGCTACAATGAGCAGTACTTC. It codes for CASSLLGTSGYNEQYF.

Concerning this clonotype: A much larger clone sits a single nucleotide away, making a read error possible. V gene TRBV5-6 combines with J gene TRBJ2-4, with D perhaps matching TRBD1 or TRBD2 (5 bases each). The J call is doubtful: the DNA matches TRBJ2-7 better. There are 15 residues in the CDR3. CDR1 and CDR2 from the germline V gene are SGHDT and YYEEEE. The CDR3 DNA is TGTGCCAGCAGCTGGGGGACCGAGGGCGCCTACGAGCAGTACTTC. The encoded protein is CASSWGTEGAYEQYF.

The chain is built from TRBV20-1 and TRBJ2-7; possibly TRBD1 or TRBD2 for D (6 bases each). V lost 4 bases to trimming and J lost 6 bases, with 16 bases between them. There are 13 residues in the CDR3. CDR1 and CDR2 from the germline V gene are DFQATT and SNEGSKA (reference sequence). Here the CDR3 reads CSAIPGAMGEQYF. The CDR3 region has the DNA TGCAGTGCTATTCCGGGGGCAATGGGCGAGCAGTACTTC.

CDR3 in DNA: TGTGCCAGCAGTGAATCGGAGAGTAGCTCCTACAATGAGCAGTTCTTC. This translates into CASSESESSSYNEQFF. This chain uses TRBV25-1 with TRBJ2-1; unclear D gene. The CDR3 has 16 residues. Per germline, CDR1 MGHDK and CDR2 SYGVNS. Trimming cost V 1 base and J 0 bases, with 10 bases left between them.

This clonotype showed up just once. The chain is built from TRBV11-3 and TRBJ2-1; TRBD2 matches 9 bases. J lost 6 bases, V lost 7 bases, and 10 bases had no gene match. The CDR3 runs 15 residues. The germline V gene encodes CDR1 SGHNT and CDR2 YENEEA. CDR3 nucleotide sequence: TGTGCCAGCAACCATGCCGGGACTAGCACCAATGAGCAGTTCTTC. Protein product: CASNHAGTSTNEQFF.

This clonotype was counted at least ten times. CDR3 bases: TGTGCCAGCAGCCCCATAGGGCGGCACCAAGAGACCCAGTACTTC. Protein sequence: CASSPIGRHQETQYF. The chain carries TRBV7-7 and TRBJ2-5; D gene unclear. The germline CDR1 and CDR2 sequences are SSHAT and FNYEAQ (reference sequence). This CDR3 spans 15 amino acids. V lost 5 bases, J lost 0 bases, and 13 bases lay in between.

The rearrangement links TRBV21-1 to TRBJ1-5; the listed D gene, TRBD1, was not tested against the DNA. TRBV21-1 is an annotated pseudogene. This CDR3 region has 15 residues. As DNA, the CDR3 is TGTGCCAGCAGCAAAGGGGGGGACGGGAATCAGCCCCAGCATTTT. Protein product: CASSKGGDGNQPQHF.

This clonotype appeared a few times. This chain joins TRBV9 and TRBJ2-6; D might be TRBD2 (6 bases). Between the trimmed V and J ends, which lost 0 bases and 3 bases, there was a span of 16 bases. CDR3 size: 18 residues. CDR1 is SGDLS and CDR2 is YYNGEE in the germline V gene. CDR3 sequence (DNA): TGTGCCAGCAGCGTAGAGGGCAGCTTGGGAGGTGGGGCCAACGTCCTGACTTTC. Translating gives CASSVEGSLGGGANVLTF.

This clonotype showed up just a few times. This rearrangement joins TRBV14 to TRBJ2-1; TRBD2 is a possible D gene (6 bases). The CDR3 is 14 amino acids. The V end lost 5 bases, the J end lost 9 bases, and 17 bases lay between the germline ends. Germline V gene sequence: CDR1 SGHDN, CDR2 FVKESK. CDR3 sequence (DNA): TGTGCCAGCAGCGAAAGGAGGGAGACGGGTGAGCAGTTCTTC. Its protein is CASSERRETGEQFF.

V is TRBV6-6 and J is TRBJ2-3, with 9 bases fitting TRBD1. The CDR3 spans 14 residues. Unmatched junction bases numbered 8, after V lost 9 bases and J lost 4 bases. Germline assignment: CDR1 MNHNY and CDR2 SVGAGI (reference sequence). CDR3 DNA: TGTGCCAGTATACAGGGGGCCTTAGCAGATACGCAGTATTTT. This sequence encodes CASIQGALADTQYF.

The rearrangement joins TRBV6-5 to TRBJ1-4; D is ambiguous. Trimming left V 0 bases short and J 8 bases short, with 13 bases between. The germline CDR1 and CDR2 sequences are MNHEY and SVGAGI. This CDR3 is built from 15 residues. CDR3 nucleotides: TGTGCCAGCAGTTACTCTACCGGGGATCTGGAAAAACTGTTTTTT. Translated, it gives CASSYSTGDLEKLFF.

The chain is built from TRBV4-1 and TRBJ2-3; D gene unclear. V was pared by 1 base and J by 0 bases, with 11 bases between. Germline-derived CDR1 and CDR2 are MGHRA and YSYEKL. This CDR3 spans 16 amino acids. CDR3 sequence: CASSQGISPSTDTQYF. The CDR3 nucleotides read TGCGCCAGCAGCCAAGGAATCTCACCTAGCACAGATACGCAGTATTTT.

This rearrangement joins TRBV5-1 to TRBJ1-6; 7 nucleotides align to TRBD1. The germline V gene encodes CDR1 SGHRS and CDR2 YFSETQ. This CDR3 spans 17 amino acids. Trimming removed 0 bases from V and 0 bases from J; junction bases left unmatched: 3. CDR3 in amino acids: CASSLVGQSSYNSPLHF. The DNA for the CDR3 is TGCGCCAGCAGCTTGGTGGGACAGAGCTCCTATAATTCACCCCTCCACTTT. Complete variable domain (other parts from reference TRBV5-1 and TRBJ1-6): KAGVTQTPRYLIKTRGQQVTLSCSPISGHRSVSWYQQTPGQGLQFLFEYFSETQRNKGNFPGRFSGRQFSNSRSEMNVSTLELGDSALYLCASSLVGQSSYNSPLHFGNGTRLTVT.

The chain couples TRBV7-3 to TRBJ2-1, with TRBD2 identical over 7 bases. CDR3 length: 16 residues. J lost 0 bases, V lost 5 bases, and 7 bases had no gene match. In germline, CDR1 is SGHTA, CDR2 FQGTGA. CDR3 sequence: CASSTWTRSSYNEQFF. The CDR3 DNA follows: TGTGCCAGCAGCACCTGGACTAGGAGCTCCTACAATGAGCAGTTCTTC.